The next 16 T cell receptor beta chains were all read from a single sample in a study of T cell responses to AZD1222 COVID-19 vaccine. Profiling relied on immunoSEQ multiplex PCR, and the TCRdb table lists in-frame clones only, not all of them. The table lists fewer than 150,000 clones, roughly 87% of them singletons, with over 9% in the top ten. The starting material was peripheral blood, obtained 28 days after the second AZD1222 dose. Source of these receptors: an adult who received the AZD1222 COVID-19 vaccine.

The genes are TRBV6-2 or TRBV6-3 and TRBJ2-1; possible D gene TRBD1, 5 bases. This CDR3 has 15 residues. V shed 5 bases and J shed 4 bases, with 15 bases lying between them. In germline, CDR1 is MNHEY, CDR2 SVGEGT. The CDR3 DNA reads as TGTGCCAGCAGTCCCATTGGGGCTTCGTACAATGAGCAGTTCTTC. Translating gives CASSPIGASYNEQFF.

The genes are TRBV7-9 and TRBJ1-5; TRBD1 matches at 9 bases. This CDR3 has 14 residues. The V gene end was trimmed by 5 bases and the J gene end by 4 bases; junction bases not matched to a gene: 3. Looked up from germline, CDR1 is SEHNR and CDR2 is FQNEAQ (reference sequence). The CDR3, as DNA: TGTGCCAGCAGCGCCGGGACAGGGAATCAGCCCCAGCATTTT. It encodes CASSAGTGNQPQHF.

The rearrangement uses TRBV4-3 and TRBJ2-5; TRBD2 aligns across 7 bases. The V segment lost 1 base and the J segment 5 bases; nucleotides outside the gene matches: 10. The CDR3 totals 16 residues. Germline V CDR1 and CDR2: LGHNA, YSLEER. The CDR3 loop reads CASSQGWEGLSETQYF. CDR3 DNA: TGCGCCAGCAGCCAAGGATGGGAGGGACTGTCGGAGACCCAGTACTTC.

V and J are TRBV11-3 and TRBJ1-5; D gene unclear. Germline V gives CDR1 SGHNT, CDR2 YENEEA. This CDR3 region has 17 residues. Trimming pared 0 bases from V and 1 base from J, leaving 13 bases between. The CDR3 DNA reads as TGTGCCAGCAGCTTAGATCCTAGGGAGGGAAGCAATCAGCCCCAGCATTTT. It specifies CASSLDPREGSNQPQHF.

The rearrangement links TRBV5-1 to TRBJ2-2; D is unresolved. There are 16 residues in the CDR3. The germline gives CDR1 SGHRS, CDR2 YFSETQ. Trimming stripped 4 bases from V and 3 bases from J, with 16 bases between. This CDR3 reads CASSQTPGTDTGELFF. Written as DNA, the CDR3 is TGCGCCAGCAGCCAGACACCCGGAACGGACACCGGGGAGCTGTTTTTT. The entire variable domain, with the rest obtained from reference TRBV5-1 and TRBJ2-2, is as follows: KAGVTQTPRYLIKTRGQQVTLSCSPISGHRSVSWYQQTPGQGLQFLFEYFSETQRNKGNFPGRFSGRQFSNSRSEMNVSTLELGDSALYLCASSQTPGTDTGELFFGEGSRLTVL.

The CDR3, as DNA: TGTGCCAGCTCACCCTTTGGAGGGGAGAACACTGAAGCTTTCTTT. This translates into CASSPFGGENTEAFF. The gene calls are TRBV18 and TRBJ1-1; TRBD1 might be the D (5 bases). Per the germline V gene, CDR1 is KGHSH and CDR2 is LQKENI. This CDR3 spans 15 amino acids. The V end was cut by 3 bases, the J end by 1 base, with 12 bases between.

The chain recombines TRBV19 with TRBJ2-2; the match to TRBD2 covers 8 bases. CDR3 length: 17 residues. Germline loops: CDR1 LNHDA, CDR2 SQIVND (reference sequence). V lost 3 bases and J lost 3; bases outside the gene matches: 9. CDR3 nucleotides: TGTGCCAGTAGTATTTACCCCGGGAGGGCGGACACCGGGGAGCTGTTTTTT. This encodes CASSIYPGRADTGELFF.

This sequence joins TRBV5-4 and TRBJ1-1; TRBD1 is a possible D gene (6 bases). With 0 bases removed from V and 7 bases from J, the gap between germline ends came to 16 bases. The CDR3 sequence is 15 residues long. Germline lookup yields CDR1 SGHNT and CDR2 YYREEE (reference sequence). DNA of the CDR3: TGTGCCAGCAGCTTGGTGGGGGGGATCAGGGGTGAAGCTTTCTTT. Residues: CASSLVGGIRGEAFF.

This sequence joins TRBV6-5 and TRBJ1-6; 11 bases are a match to TRBD1. Germline V gives CDR1 MNHEY, CDR2 SVGAGI. The CDR3 consists of 13 residues. V lost 8 bases and J lost 8; bases outside the gene matches: 2. CDR3 residues: CASQGQGDSPLHF. CDR3 nucleotides: TGTGCCAGCCAGGGACAGGGGGATTCACCCCTCCACTTT.

CDR3 in amino acids: CATSRDWGQGKTQYF. DNA of the CDR3: TGTGCCACCAGCAGAGATTGGGGACAGGGAAAGACCCAGTACTTC. The chain joins TRBV15 to TRBJ2-5; 9 bases align to TRBD1. Germline values: CDR1 LNHNV, CDR2 YYDKDF (reference sequence). The CDR3 is made up of 15 amino acids. V dropped 0 bases and J dropped 6; count of bases not matched to a gene: 5. Full variable domain (missing parts from reference TRBV15 and TRBJ2-5): DAMVIQNPRYQVTQFGKPVTLSCSQTLNHNVMYWYQQKSSQAPKLLFHYYDKDFNNEADTPDNFQSRRPNTSFCFLDIRSPGLGDTAMYLCATSRDWGQGKTQYFGPGTRLLVL.

V gene TRBV2 combines with J gene TRBJ1-5; D remains unclear. Between the trimmed V and J ends, which lost 9 bases and 5 bases, there was a span of 14 bases. The CDR3 runs to 13 residues. Looked up from germline, CDR1 is SNHLY and CDR2 is FYNNEI. CDR3 region: CASGWEEHQPQHF. For the CDR3, the DNA is TGTGCCAGTGGATGGGAGGAGCATCAGCCCCAGCATTTT.

The rearrangement joins TRBV10-3 to TRBJ2-3; the match to TRBD2 covers 10 bases. Germline CDR1 ENHRY, CDR2 SYGVKD. V trimming: 4 bases; J trimming: 6 bases; junction bases outside the gene matches: 7. The CDR3 runs 15 residues. In DNA, the CDR3 is TGTGCCATCAGTGGGACTAGCGGAGGGGGTGATACGCAGTATTTT. This translates into CAISGTSGGGDTQYF.

The chain recombines TRBV19 with TRBJ1-1, with a weak D call TRBD1 (6 bases). CDR3 length equals 19 residues. Looked up from germline, CDR1 is LNHDA and CDR2 is SQIVND (reference sequence). With 5 bases removed from V and 0 bases from J, the gap between germline ends came to 25 bases. CDR3 region: CASSASTGHSLFMNTEAFF. The CDR3 DNA is TGTGCCAGTAGTGCCAGCACGGGACACAGCCTCTTCATGAACACTGAAGCTTTCTTT. Looking up the rest from reference TRBV19 and TRBJ1-1 gives the full variable domain: DGGITQSPKYLFRKEGQNVTLSCEQNLNHDAMYWYRQDPGQGLRLIYYSQIVNDFQKGDIAEGYSVSREKKESFPLTVTSAQKNPTAFYLCASSASTGHSLFMNTEAFFGQGTRLTVV.

This clone was recorded once. The V and J genes are TRBV6-5 and TRBJ1-2; the D is unclear. CDR1 is MNHEY, CDR2 SVGAGI, per germline. Trimming shortened V by 6 bases and J by 8 bases, and 19 bases separated the two germline ends. This CDR3 has 14 amino acids. CDR3 DNA sequence: TGTGCCAGCAGCCGAACAGACTCACCTATGGGCTACACCTTC. Protein: CASSRTDSPMGYTF.

The chain is built from TRBV12-3 or TRBV12-4 and TRBJ1-1; D not resolved. The CDR3 runs 12 residues. Deletions cut 3 bases from V and 4 bases from J, with 6 bases between. The CDR3, as DNA: TGTGCCAGCAGTTTCGGACGCACTGAAGCTTTCTTT. The encoded protein is CASSFGRTEAFF.

This rearrangement joins TRBV5-1 to TRBJ2-1; the D is unclear. V lost 4 bases to trimming and J lost 7 bases, with 15 bases between them. The germline V gene has CDR1 SGHRS and CDR2 YFSETQ. The CDR3 is 14 residues long. The CDR3 sequence: CASSPQLGRNEQFF. The CDR3 DNA reads TGCGCCAGCAGCCCGCAGCTAGGACGGAATGAGCAGTTCTTC.